There are a few counts of the clone carrying this T cell receptor beta chain. No antigen is known for it. This sample is part of a study of identical twins. Study-wide results and caveats: The abundant beta clonotypes from cord blood had fewer insertions, and memory repertoires had none of this.

The ends were cut back, 4 bases at V and 3 bases at J, with 16 bases in the middle. Germline loops: CDR1 SGHRS, CDR2 YFSETQ. CDR3 size: 15 residues. TCRdb re-derived calls from the 5' RACE reads in MiXCR, one entry per CDR3 protein. The data hold over 500,000 distinct CDR3 sequences, with around 20% observed a single time. This same sample was also part of a study on T cells expressing NK-cell markers. That report adds: The authors restricted sorting to alpha-beta TCR T cells with an anti-gamma-delta TCR antibody in several experiments.

Sequencing was carried out using CD4+ T cells sorted from blood. The sequence came from a woman aged 18 to 35 in good health. The gene calls are TRBV5-1 and TRBJ2-5; D might be TRBD1 (5 bases). In DNA, the CDR3 is TGCGCCAGCAGCGACCCAGGGTATGGAGAAGAGACCCAGTACTTC. Amino acid sequence: CASSDPGYGEETQYF.